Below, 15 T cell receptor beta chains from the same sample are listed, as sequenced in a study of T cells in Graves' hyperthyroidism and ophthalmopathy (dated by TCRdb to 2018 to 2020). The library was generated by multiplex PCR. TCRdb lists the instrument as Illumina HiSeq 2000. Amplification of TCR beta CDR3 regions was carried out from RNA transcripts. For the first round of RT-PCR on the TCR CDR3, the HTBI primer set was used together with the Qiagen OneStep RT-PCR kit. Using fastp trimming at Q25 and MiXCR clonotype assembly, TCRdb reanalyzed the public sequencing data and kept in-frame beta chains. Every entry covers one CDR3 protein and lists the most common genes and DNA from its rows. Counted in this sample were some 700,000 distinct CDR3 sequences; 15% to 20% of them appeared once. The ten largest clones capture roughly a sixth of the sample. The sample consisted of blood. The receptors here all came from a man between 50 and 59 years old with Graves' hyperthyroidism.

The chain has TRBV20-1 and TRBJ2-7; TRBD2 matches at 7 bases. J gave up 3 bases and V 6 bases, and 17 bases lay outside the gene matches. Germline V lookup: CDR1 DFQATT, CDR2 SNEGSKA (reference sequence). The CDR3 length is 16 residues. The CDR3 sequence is CSAPIGVAGANYEQYF. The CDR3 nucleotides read TGCAGTGCCCCGATCGGGGTGGCGGGAGCGAACTACGAGCAGTACTTC.

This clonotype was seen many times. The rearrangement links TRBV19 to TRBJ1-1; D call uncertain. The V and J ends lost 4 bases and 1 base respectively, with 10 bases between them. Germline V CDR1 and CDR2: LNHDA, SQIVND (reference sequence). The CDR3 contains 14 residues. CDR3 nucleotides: TGTGCCAGTAGTACCCCGGAGCGGAACACTGAAGCTTTCTTT. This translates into CASSTPERNTEAFF.

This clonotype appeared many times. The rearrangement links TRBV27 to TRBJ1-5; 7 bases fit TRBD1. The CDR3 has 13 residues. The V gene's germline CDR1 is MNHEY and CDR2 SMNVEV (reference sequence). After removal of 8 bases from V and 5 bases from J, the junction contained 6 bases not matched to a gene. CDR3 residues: CASGRTGDQPQHF. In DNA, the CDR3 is TGTGCCAGCGGACGGACAGGAGATCAGCCCCAGCATTTT.

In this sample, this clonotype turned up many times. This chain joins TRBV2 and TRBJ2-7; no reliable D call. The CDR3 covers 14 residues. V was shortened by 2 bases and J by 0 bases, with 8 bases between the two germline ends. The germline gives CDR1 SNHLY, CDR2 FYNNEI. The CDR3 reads CASSENTNSYEQYF. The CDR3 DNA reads TGTGCCAGCAGTGAAAATACCAACTCCTACGAGCAGTACTTC.

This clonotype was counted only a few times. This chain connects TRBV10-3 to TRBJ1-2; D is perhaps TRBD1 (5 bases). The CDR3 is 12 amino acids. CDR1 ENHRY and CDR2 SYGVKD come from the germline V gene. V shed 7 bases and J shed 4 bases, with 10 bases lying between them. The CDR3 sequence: CAITGPTYGYTF. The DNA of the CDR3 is TGTGCCATCACGGGACCGACCTATGGCTACACCTTC.

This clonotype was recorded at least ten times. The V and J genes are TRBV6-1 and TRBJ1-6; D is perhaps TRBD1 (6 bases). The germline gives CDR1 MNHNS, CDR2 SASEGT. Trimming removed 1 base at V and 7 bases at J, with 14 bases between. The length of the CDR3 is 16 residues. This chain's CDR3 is CASSEEAGAGNSPLHF. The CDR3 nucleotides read TGTGCCAGCAGTGAAGAAGCAGGGGCCGGGAATTCACCCCTCCACTTT.

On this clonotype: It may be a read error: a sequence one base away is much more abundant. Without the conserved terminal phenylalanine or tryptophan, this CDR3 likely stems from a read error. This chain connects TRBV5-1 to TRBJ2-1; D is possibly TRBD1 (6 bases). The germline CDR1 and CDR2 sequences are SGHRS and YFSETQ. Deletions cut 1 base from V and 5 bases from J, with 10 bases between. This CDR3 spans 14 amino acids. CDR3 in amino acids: CASSLRGTDNEQFS. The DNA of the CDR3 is TGCGCCAGCAGCTTGAGGGGGACGGACAATGAGCAGTTCTCC.

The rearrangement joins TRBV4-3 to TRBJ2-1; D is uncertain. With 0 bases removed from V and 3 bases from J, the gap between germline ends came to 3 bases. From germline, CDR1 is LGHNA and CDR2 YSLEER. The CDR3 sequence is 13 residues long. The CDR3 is CASSQDNYNEQFF. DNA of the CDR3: TGCGCCAGCAGCCAAGATAACTACAATGAGCAGTTCTTC.

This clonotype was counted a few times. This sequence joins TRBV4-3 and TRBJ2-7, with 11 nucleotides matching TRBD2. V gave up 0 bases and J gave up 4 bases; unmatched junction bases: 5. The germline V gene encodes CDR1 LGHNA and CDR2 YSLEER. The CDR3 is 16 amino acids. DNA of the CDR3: TGCGCCAGCAGCCAAGATCCCCCTAGCGGGAGGTACGAGCAGTACTTC. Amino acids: CASSQDPPSGRYEQYF.

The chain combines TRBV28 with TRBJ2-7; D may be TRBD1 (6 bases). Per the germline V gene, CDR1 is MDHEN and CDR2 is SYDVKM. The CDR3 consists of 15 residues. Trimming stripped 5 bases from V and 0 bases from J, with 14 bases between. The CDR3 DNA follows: TGTGCCAGCAGTCCAGACAGGTGGCCCTCCTACGAGCAGTACTTC. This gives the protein CASSPDRWPSYEQYF.

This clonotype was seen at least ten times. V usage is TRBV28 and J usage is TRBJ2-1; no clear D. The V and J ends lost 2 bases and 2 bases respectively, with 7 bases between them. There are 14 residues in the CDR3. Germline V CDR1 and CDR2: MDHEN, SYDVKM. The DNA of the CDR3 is TGTGCCAGCAGTTTAACTTCGCCCTACAATGAGCAGTTCTTC. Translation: CASSLTSPYNEQFF.

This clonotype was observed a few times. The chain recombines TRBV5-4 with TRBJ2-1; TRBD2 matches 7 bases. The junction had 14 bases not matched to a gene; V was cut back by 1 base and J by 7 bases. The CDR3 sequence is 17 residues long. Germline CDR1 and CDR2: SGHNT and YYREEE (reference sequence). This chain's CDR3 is CASSLWGPGLGGNEQFF. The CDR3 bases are TGTGCCAGCAGCTTGTGGGGCCCGGGACTGGGGGGGAATGAGCAGTTCTTC. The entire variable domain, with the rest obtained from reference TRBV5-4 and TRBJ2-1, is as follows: ETGVTQSPTHLIKTRGQQVTLRCSSQSGHNTVSWYQQALGQGPQFIFQYYREEENGRGNFPPRFSGLQFPNYSSELNVNALELDDSALYLCASSLWGPGLGGNEQFFGPGTRLTVL.

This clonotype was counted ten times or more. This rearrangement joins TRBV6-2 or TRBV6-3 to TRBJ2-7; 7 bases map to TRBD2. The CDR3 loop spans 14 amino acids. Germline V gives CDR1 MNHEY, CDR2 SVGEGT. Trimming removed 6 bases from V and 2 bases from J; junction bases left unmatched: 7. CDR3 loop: CASSPATSTYEQYF. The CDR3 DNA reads TGTGCCAGCAGCCCAGCGACTAGCACCTACGAGCAGTACTTC.

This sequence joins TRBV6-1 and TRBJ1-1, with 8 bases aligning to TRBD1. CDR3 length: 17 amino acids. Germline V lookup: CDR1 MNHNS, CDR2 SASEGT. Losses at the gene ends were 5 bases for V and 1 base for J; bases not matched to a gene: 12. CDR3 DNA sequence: TGTGCCAGCAGTCCGCGCCTGTGGGACAGGCCGAACACTGAAGCTTTCTTT. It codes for CASSPRLWDRPNTEAFF.

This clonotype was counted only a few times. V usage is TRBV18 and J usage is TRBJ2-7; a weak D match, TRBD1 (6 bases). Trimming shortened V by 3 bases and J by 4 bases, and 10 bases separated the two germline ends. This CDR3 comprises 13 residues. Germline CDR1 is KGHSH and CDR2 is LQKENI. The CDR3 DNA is TGTGCCAGCTCACCTCCACAGGGTTACGAGCAGTACTTC. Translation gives CASSPPQGYEQYF.